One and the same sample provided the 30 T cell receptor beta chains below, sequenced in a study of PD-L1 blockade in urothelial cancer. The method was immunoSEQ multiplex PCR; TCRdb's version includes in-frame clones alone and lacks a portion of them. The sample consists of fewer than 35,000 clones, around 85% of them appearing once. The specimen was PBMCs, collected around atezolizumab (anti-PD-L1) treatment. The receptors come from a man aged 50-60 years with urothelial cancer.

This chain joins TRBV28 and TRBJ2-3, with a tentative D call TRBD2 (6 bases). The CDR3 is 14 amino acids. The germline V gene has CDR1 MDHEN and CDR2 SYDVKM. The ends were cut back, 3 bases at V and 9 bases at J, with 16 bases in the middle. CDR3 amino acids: CASSFGGEGGTQYF. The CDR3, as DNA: TGTGCCAGCAGTTTCGGGGGAGAAGGTGGCACGCAGTATTTT.

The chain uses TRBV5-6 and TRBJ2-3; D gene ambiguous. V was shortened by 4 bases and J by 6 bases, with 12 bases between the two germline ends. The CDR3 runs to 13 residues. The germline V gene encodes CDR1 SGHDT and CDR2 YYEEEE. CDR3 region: CASSSWSVDTQYF. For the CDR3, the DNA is TGTGCCAGCAGCAGCTGGTCTGTGGATACGCAGTATTTT.

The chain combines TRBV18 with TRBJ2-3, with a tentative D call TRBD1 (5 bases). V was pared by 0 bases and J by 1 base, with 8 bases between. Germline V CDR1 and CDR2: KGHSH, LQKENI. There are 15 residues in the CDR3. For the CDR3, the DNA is TGTGCCAGCTCACCACCGCTAGGGGGCACAGATACGCAGTATTTT. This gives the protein CASSPPLGGTDTQYF.

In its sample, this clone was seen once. CDR3 sequence (DNA): TGTGCCAGCAGCTTGGCCCCGGCCGACTCATCTGAAGCTTTCTTT. It encodes CASSLAPADSSEAFF. This chain connects TRBV5-5 to TRBJ1-1; D not certain. The germline V and J ends were trimmed by 0 bases and 6 bases, with 15 bases remaining between them. CDR1 is SGHKS, CDR2 YYEKEE, per germline (reference sequence). The CDR3 spans 15 residues.

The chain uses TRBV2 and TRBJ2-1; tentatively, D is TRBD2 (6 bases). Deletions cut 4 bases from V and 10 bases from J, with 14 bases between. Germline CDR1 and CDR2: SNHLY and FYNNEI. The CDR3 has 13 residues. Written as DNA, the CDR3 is TGTGCCAGCAGTGTCACTAGCTTAGGGGAGCAGTTCTTC. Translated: CASSVTSLGEQFF.

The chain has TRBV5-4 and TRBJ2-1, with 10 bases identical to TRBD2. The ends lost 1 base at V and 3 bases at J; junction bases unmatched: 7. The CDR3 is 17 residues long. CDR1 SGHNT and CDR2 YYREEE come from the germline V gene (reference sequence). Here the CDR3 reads CASSLFSGGAFYNEQFF. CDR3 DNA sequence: TGTGCCAGCAGCTTGTTCAGCGGGGGGGCTTTCTACAATGAGCAGTTCTTC.

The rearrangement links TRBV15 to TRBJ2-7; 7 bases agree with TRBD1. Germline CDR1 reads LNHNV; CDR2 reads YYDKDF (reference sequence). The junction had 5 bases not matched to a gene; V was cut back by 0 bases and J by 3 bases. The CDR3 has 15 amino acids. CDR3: CATSRDRAGGYEQYF. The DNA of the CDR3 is TGTGCCACCAGCAGAGATAGGGCAGGGGGCTACGAGCAGTACTTC.

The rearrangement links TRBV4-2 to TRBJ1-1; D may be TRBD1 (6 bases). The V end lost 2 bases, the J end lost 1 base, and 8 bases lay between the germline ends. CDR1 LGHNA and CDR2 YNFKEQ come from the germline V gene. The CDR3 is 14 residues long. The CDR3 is CASSQTGWNTEAFF. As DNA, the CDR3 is TGTGCCAGCAGCCAAACAGGGTGGAACACTGAAGCTTTCTTT.

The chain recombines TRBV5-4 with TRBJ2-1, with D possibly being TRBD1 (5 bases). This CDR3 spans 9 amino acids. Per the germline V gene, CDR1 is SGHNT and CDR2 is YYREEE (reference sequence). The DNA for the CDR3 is TGTGCTTGGGGCCATGAGCAGTTCTTC. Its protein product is CAWGHEQFF.

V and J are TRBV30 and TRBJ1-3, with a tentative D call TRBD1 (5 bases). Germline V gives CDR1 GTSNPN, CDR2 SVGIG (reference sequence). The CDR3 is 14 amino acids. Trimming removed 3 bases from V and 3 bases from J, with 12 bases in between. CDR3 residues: CAWSRALGGNTIYF. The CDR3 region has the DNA TGTGCCTGGAGCAGGGCCCTGGGTGGAAACACCATATATTTT.

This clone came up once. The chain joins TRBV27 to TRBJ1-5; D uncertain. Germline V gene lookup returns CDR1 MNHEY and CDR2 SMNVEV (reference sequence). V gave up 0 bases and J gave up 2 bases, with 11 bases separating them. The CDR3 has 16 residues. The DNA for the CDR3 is TGTGCCAGCAGTTTATCAGGTACCGCGGGCAATCAGCCCCAGCATTTT. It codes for CASSLSGTAGNQPQHF.

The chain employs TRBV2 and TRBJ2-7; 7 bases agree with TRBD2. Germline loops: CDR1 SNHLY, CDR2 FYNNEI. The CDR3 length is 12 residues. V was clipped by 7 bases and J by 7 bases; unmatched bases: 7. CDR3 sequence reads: CASIGRVGEQYF. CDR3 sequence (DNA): TGTGCCAGCATTGGGAGGGTTGGGGAGCAGTACTTC.

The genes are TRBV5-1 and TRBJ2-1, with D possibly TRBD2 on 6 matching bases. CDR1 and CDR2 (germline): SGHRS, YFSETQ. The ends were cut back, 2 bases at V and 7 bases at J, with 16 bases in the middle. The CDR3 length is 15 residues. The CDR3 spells CASSLQGRLGNEQFF. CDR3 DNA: TGCGCCAGCAGCTTACAAGGGAGGCTCGGAAATGAGCAGTTCTTC.

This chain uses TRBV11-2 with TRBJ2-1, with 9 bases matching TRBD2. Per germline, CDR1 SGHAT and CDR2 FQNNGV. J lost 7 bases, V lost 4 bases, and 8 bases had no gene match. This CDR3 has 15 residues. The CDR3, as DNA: TGTGCCAGCAGCTGGGAATTAGCGGGAGCAAATGAGCAGTTCTTC. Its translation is CASSWELAGANEQFF.

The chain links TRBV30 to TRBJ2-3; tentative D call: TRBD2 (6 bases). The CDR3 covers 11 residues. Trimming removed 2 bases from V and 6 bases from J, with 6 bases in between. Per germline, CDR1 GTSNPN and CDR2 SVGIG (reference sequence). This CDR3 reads CAWSRGDTQYF. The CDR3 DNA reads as TGTGCCTGGAGTCGGGGGGATACGCAGTATTTT.

CDR3 nucleotide sequence: TGTGCCAGCTCGGACAGGGGGCTCGGGCAAGAGACCCAGTACTTC. As protein: CASSDRGLGQETQYF. This chain uses TRBV7-3 with TRBJ2-5, with TRBD1 matching over 11 bases. V gave up 8 bases and J gave up 2 bases; unmatched junction bases: 7. The germline V gene has CDR1 SGHTA and CDR2 FQGTGA. This CDR3 region has 15 residues. Drawing the rest from reference TRBV7-3 and TRBJ2-5, the complete variable domain is GAGVSQTPSNKVTEKGKYVELRCDPISGHTALYWYRQSLGQGPEFLIYFQGTGAADDSGLPNDRFFAVRPEGSVSTLKIQRTERGDSAVYLCASSDRGLGQETQYFGPGTRLLVL.

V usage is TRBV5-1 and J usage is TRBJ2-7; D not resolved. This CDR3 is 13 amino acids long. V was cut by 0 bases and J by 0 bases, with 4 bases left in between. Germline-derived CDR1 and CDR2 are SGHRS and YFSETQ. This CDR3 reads CASSLDTSYEQYF. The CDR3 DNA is TGCGCCAGCAGCTTGGACACCTCCTACGAGCAGTACTTC.

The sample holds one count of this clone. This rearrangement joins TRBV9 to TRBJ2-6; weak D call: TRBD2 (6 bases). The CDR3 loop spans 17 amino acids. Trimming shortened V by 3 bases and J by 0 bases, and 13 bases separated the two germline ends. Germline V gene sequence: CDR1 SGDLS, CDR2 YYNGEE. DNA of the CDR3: TGTGCCAGCAGCGCCCGGGACTCCGACTCTGGGGCCAACGTCCTGACTTTC. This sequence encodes CASSARDSDSGANVLTF.

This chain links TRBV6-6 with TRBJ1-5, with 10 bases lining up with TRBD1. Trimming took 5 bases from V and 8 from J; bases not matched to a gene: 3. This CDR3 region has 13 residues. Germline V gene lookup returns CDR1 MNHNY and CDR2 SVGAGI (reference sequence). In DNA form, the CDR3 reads TGTGCCAGCAGTCCGGGACAGGGGAAGCCCCAGCATTTT. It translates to CASSPGQGKPQHF.

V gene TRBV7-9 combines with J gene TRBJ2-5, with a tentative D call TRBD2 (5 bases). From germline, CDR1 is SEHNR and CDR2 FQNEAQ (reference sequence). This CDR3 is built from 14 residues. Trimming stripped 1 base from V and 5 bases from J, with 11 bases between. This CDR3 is CASSLGGSAETQYF. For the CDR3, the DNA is TGTGCCAGCAGCTTAGGAGGTAGCGCGGAGACCCAGTACTTC.

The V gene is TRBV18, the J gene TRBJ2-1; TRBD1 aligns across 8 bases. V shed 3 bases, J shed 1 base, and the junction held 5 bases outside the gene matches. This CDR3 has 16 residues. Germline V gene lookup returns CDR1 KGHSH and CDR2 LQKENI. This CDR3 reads CASSPRTGLSYNEQFF. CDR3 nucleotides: TGTGCCAGCTCACCTAGGACAGGGTTATCCTACAATGAGCAGTTCTTC.

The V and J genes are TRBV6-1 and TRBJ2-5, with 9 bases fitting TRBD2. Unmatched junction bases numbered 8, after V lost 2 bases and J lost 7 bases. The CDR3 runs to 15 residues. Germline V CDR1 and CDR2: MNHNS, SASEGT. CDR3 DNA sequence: TGTGCCAGCAGTGAAAGTAGCGGGAGCGCGTGGACCCAGTACTTC. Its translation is CASSESSGSAWTQYF.

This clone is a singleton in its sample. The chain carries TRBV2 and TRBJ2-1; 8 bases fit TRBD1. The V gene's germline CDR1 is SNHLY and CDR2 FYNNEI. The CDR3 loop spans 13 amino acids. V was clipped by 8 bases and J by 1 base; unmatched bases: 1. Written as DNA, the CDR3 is TGTGCCAGCCAGGGGGCATCCTACAATGAGCAGTTCTTC. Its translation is CASQGASYNEQFF.

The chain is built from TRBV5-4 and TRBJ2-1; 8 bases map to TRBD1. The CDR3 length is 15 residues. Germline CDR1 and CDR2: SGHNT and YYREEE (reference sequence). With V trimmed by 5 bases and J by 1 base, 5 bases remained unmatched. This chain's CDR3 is CASRGDRRSYNEQFF. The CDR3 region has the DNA TGTGCCAGCAGGGGGGACAGGAGATCCTACAATGAGCAGTTCTTC.

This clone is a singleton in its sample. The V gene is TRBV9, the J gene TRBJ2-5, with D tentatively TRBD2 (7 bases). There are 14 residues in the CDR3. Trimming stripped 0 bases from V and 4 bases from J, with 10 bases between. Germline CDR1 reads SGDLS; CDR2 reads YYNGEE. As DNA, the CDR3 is TGTGCCAGCAGCGTAGGGGGGGGCGCAGAGACCCAGTACTTC. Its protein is CASSVGGGAETQYF.

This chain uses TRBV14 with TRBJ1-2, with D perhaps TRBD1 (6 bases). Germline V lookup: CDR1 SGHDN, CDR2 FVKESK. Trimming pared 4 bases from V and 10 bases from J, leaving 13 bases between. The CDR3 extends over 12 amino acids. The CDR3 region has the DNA TGTGCCAGCAGCCGGGACATTCGGCCCTACACCTTC. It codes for CASSRDIRPYTF.

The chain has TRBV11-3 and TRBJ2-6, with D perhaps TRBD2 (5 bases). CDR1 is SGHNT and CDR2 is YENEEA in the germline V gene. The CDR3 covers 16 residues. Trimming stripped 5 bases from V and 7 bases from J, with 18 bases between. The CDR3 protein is CASSPRPGSSANVLTF. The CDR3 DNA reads TGTGCCAGCAGCCCCCGTCCGGGAAGTTCCGCCAACGTCCTGACTTTC. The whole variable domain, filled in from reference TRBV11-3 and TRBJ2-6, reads EAGVVQSPRYKIIEKKQPVAFWCNPISGHNTLYWYLQNLGQGPELLIRYENEEAVDDSQLPKDRFSAERLKGVDSTLKIQPAELGDSAVYLCASSPRPGSSANVLTFGAGSRLTVL.

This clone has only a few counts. The CDR3 DNA reads TGCGCCAGCAGCTTCAGCCCGACCCAGGGCGGCTACACCTTC. This sequence encodes CASSFSPTQGGYTF. The chain carries TRBV5-1 and TRBJ1-2, with D possibly being TRBD1 (5 bases). The CDR3 has 14 amino acids. Per the germline V gene, CDR1 is SGHRS and CDR2 is YFSETQ. Trimming left V 2 bases short and J 8 bases short, with 16 bases between.

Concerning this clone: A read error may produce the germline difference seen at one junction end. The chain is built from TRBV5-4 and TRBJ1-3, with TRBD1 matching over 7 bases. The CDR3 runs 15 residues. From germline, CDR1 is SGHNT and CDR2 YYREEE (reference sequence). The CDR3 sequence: CASSLDPGQPTPGHF. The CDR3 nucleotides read TGTGCCAGCAGCTTGGATCCGGGACAGCCTACCCCGGGTCATTTT.

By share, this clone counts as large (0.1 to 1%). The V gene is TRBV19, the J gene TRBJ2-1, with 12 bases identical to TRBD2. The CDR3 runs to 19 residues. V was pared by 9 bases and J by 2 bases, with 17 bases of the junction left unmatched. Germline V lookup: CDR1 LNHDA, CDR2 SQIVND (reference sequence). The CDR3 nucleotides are TGTGCCAGCAGAGGATGGGGGCTAGCGGGAGGGTTCCCCTACAATGAGCAGTTCTTC. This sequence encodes CASRGWGLAGGFPYNEQFF.